The clone carrying this T cell receptor beta chain has ten or more counts. Its antigen is not known. The sequenced template was RNA, covering the TCR beta CDR3 region. Scientists carried out first-round RT-PCR using HTBI primers and then a second-round multiplex PCR. MiXCR, run by TCRdb on the multiplex PCR reads, gives a single entry per CDR3 protein. The table lists approximately 330,000 distinct CDR3 sequences, roughly 17% of them singletons. This entry comes from a study of Graves' ophthalmopathy and Graves' hyperthyroidism. Overall study findings and caveats: In separating ophthalmopathy from stable hyperthyroidism, a 13-signature model achieved about 90% sensitivity and about 80% specificity.

CDR1 and CDR2 from the germline V gene are DFQATT and SNEGSKA (reference sequence). V gave up 7 bases and J gave up 0 bases; unmatched junction bases: 6. There are 14 residues in the CDR3. The TCR was taken from an adult man with Graves' ophthalmopathy. The specimen was peripheral blood. V is TRBV20-1 and J is TRBJ2-7; 10 positions agree with TRBD2. CDR3 residues: CSVILAGNSYEQYF. CDR3 in DNA: TGCAGTGTCATACTAGCGGGGAACTCCTACGAGCAGTACTTC.